This TCR beta chain is from a study of T cell repertoires in cytomegalovirus infection. The CDR3 is 14 residues long. V was clipped by 5 bases and J by 6 bases; unmatched bases: 6. Germline loops: CDR1 LNHDA, CDR2 SQIVND (reference sequence). This clonotype was recorded a few times. The antigen is undetermined. TCRdb reprocessed the reads via MiXCR and lists one record per CDR3 protein. The data contain about 60,000 distinct CDR3 sequences, 15% to 25% of them singletons. The chain employs TRBV19 and TRBJ1-5; 8 nucleotides match TRBD1. The source of this sequence is a human donor in good health (CMV status not recorded). Some clones in this sample may be carry-over from other donors' samples. Sequencing was performed on CD8+ T cells from cultured PBMCs, taken from culture after CMV antigen stimulation. CDR3 loop: CASSAGGPGQPQHF. The CDR3 bases are TGTGCCAGTAGTGCAGGGGGCCCAGGTCAGCCCCAGCATTTT.